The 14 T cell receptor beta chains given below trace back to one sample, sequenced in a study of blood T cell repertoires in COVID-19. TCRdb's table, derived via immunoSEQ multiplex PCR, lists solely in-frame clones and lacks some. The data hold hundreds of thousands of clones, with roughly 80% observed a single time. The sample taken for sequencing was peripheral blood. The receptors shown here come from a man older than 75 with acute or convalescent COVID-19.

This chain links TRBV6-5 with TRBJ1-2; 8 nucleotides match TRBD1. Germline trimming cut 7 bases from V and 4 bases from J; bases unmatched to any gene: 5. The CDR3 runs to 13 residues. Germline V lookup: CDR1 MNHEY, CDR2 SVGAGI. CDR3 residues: CASKRGTGYGYTF. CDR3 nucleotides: TGTGCCAGCAAACGCGGGACAGGCTATGGCTACACCTTC.

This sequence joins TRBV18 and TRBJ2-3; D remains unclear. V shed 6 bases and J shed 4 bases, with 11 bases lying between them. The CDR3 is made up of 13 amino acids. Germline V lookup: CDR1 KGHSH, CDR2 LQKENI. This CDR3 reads CASSQVGADTQYF. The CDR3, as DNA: TGTGCCAGCTCCCAGGTAGGCGCAGATACGCAGTATTTT.

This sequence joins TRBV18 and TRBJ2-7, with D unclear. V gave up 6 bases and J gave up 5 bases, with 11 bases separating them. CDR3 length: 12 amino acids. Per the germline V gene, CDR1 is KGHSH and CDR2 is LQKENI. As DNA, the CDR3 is TGTGCCAGCTCTCGAGGCACCCACGAGCAGTACTTC. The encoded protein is CASSRGTHEQYF.

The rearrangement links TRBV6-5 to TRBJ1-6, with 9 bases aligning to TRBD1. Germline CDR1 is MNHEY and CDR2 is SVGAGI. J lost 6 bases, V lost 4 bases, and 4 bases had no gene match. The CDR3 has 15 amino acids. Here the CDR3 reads CASSSQTGGNSPLHF. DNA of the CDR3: TGTGCCAGCAGTTCCCAGACAGGGGGTAATTCACCCCTCCACTTT.

DNA of the CDR3: TGTGCCTGGAGTGCCCAGGGGGTGGATCAGCCCCAGCATTTT. Amino acid sequence: CAWSAQGVDQPQHF. The chain has TRBV30 and TRBJ1-5, with TRBD1 matching 7 bases. Germline CDR1 is GTSNPN and CDR2 is SVGIG (reference sequence). The CDR3 length is 14 residues. The trim removed 1 base at V and 5 bases at J, leaving 5 bases unmatched.

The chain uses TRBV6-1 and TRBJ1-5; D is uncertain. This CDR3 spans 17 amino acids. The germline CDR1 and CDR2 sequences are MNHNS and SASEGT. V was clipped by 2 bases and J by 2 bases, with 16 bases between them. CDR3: CASSEFGQKGGNQPQHF. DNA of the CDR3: TGTGCCAGCAGTGAATTCGGCCAAAAGGGAGGCAATCAGCCCCAGCATTTT.

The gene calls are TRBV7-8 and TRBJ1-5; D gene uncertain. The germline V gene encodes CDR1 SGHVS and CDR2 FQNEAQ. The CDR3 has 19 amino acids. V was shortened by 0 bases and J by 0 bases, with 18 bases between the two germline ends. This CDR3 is CASSLAGSLGGYSNQPQHF. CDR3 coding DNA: TGTGCCAGCAGCTTAGCGGGGTCGTTAGGAGGCTATAGCAATCAGCCCCAGCATTTT.

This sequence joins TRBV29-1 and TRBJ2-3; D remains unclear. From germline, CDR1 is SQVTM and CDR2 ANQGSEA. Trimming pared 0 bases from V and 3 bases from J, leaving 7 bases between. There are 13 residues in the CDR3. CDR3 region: CSVEDHGTDTQYF. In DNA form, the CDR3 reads TGCAGCGTTGAAGATCACGGGACAGATACGCAGTATTTT.

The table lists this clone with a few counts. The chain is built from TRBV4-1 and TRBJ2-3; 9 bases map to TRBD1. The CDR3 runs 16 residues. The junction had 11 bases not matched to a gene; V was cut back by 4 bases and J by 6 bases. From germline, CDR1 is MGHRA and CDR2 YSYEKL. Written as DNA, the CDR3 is TGCGCCAGCAGCCGCCCCGACCGGGACAGGGTGGATACGCAGTATTTT. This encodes CASSRPDRDRVDTQYF.

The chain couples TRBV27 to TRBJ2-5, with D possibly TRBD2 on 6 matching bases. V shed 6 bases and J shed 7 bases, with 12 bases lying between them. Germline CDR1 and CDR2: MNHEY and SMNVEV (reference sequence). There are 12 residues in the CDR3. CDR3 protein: CASSRAGGTQYF. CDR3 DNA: TGTGCCAGCAGCCGGGCCGGGGGGACCCAGTACTTC.

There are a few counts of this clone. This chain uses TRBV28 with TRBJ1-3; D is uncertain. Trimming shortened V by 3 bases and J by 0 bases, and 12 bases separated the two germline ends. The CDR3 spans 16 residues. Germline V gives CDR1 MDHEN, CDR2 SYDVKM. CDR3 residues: CASSLSPMSSGNTIYF. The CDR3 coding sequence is TGTGCCAGCAGTTTGAGTCCGATGAGCTCTGGAAACACCATATATTTT.

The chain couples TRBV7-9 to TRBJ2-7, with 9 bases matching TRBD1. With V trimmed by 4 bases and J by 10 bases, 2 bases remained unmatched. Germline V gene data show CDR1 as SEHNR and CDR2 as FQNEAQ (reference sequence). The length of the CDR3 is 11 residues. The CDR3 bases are TGTGCCAGCAGCTCACAGGGGGCACAGTACTTC. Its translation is CASSSQGAQYF.

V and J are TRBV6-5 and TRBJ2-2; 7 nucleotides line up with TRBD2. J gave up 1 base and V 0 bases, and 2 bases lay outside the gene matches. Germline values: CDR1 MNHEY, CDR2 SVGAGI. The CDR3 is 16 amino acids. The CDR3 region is CASSYSRGVNTGELFF. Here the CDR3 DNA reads TGTGCCAGCAGTTACTCACGGGGGGTGAACACCGGGGAGCTGTTTTTT.

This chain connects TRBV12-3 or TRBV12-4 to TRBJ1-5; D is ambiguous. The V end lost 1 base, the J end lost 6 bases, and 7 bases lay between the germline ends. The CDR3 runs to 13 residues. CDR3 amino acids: CASSLERGQPQHF. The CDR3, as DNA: TGTGCCAGCAGTTTAGAGCGGGGTCAGCCCCAGCATTTT.